These T cell receptor beta chains were read from a single sample in a study of T cell responses to AZD1222 COVID-19 vaccine. Sequencing used immunoSEQ multiplex PCR; TCRdb keeps in-frame clones, though not all of them. The repertoire includes 150,000 to 200,000 clones, roughly 92% of them detected once, and approximately 5.5% sits in the top ten. The sequencing used peripheral blood, collected 28 days after the second AZD1222 dose. Receptors originate from an adult who received the AZD1222 COVID-19 vaccine. CDR3s include the opening cysteine and the closing phenylalanine or tryptophan. Each record gives: CDR3 DNA, CDR3 protein, J gene, D gene, clone size, V gene. A D gene is named only where the DNA matches it firmly. Clone size is given for some rows only: seen once, a few or many times, or a class if the clone is expanded.

TGTGCCAGTAGTATGACCCCAGGGTCAACGACTGAAGCTTTCTTT CASSMTPGSTTEAFF TRBJ1-1 - - TRBV19
TGTGCCAGCACAACAGGGGGATGGCAGCCCCAGCATTTT CASTTGGWQPQHF TRBJ1-5 TRBD1 - TRBV28
TGTGCCAGCTCACTTTCGAACTTGGACTACGAGCAGTACTTC CASSLSNLDYEQYF TRBJ2-7 - - TRBV18
TGTGCCAGCAGTTACTTGGCGACGAACTATGGCTACACCTTC CASSYLATNYGYTF TRBJ1-2 - - TRBV6-5
TGTGCCAGCAGCTTAGAGGGCCCCAGAGAAAAACTGTTTTTT CASSLEGPREKLFF TRBJ1-4 - - TRBV7-9
TGTGCCAGCAGCTTGGTGGGTAGGGCCACTGAAGCTTTCTTT CASSLVGRATEAFF TRBJ1-1 - - TRBV5-5
TGTGCCAGCAGTTATGGGACCATCTCCTACGAGCAGTACTTC CASSYGTISYEQYF TRBJ2-7 - - TRBV6-2/TRBV6-3
TGTGCCAGCAGGGACAGGGGAATGATGAACACTGAAGCTTTCTTT CASRDRGMMNTEAFF TRBJ1-1 TRBD1 - TRBV6-1
TGTGCCAGTAGCCAAAGGGGCCAGTTCTATGGCTACACCTTC CASSQRGQFYGYTF TRBJ1-2 - few TRBV19
TGTGCCAGCAGCTCCGTCCACGCGGAGACCCAGTACTTC CASSSVHAETQYF TRBJ2-5 - - TRBV7-2